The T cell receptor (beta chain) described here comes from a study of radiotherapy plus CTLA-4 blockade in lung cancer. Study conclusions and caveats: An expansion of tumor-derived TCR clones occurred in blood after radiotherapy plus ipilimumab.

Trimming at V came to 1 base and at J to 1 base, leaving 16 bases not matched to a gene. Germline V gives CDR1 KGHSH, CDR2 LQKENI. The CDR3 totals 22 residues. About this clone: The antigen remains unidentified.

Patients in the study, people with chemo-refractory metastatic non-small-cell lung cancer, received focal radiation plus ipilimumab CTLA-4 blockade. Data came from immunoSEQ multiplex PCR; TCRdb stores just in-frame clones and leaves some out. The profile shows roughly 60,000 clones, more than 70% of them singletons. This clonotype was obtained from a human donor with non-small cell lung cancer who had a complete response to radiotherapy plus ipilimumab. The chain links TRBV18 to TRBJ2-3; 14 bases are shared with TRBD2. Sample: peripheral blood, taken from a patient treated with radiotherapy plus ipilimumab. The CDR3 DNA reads TGTGCCAGCTCACCACTGGCTACCGGACTAGCGGGGGGCCGGGCACGCACAGATACGCAGTATTTT. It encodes CASSPLATGLAGGRARTDTQYF.